This T cell receptor beta chain was captured in a study of T cell responses to AZD1222 COVID-19 vaccine. In the case of this clone: Its target is not known.

TCRdb keeps only in-frame clones here, not all; method: immunoSEQ multiplex PCR. The sample comprises about 220,000 clones, 90% to 95% of which are singletons, and about 1% rests with the top ten. The CDR3 consists of 17 residues. J gave up 1 base and V 3 bases, and 5 bases lay outside the gene matches. From germline, CDR1 is LNHDA and CDR2 SQIVND (reference sequence). Study observations and caveats: Among the donors, most were white British and more were female, and clonal diversity was possibly underestimated. Variant regions that are unmutated are reportedly the target of nearly half of spike-specific TCRs.

The origin of this receptor is an adult in good health. The V and J genes are TRBV19 and TRBJ2-5, with TRBD2 matching over 13 bases. The material sequenced was peripheral blood, taken on day 0 of MenACWY control vaccination. The CDR3 nucleotides are TGTGCCAGTAGTATCCGTTGGACTAGCGGGGGCCAAGAGACCCAGTACTTC. It encodes CASSIRWTSGGQETQYF.